This TCR beta chain was documented in a study of monozygotic twins with cystic fibrosis. Trimming removed 5 bases at V and 0 bases at J, with 13 bases between. From germline, CDR1 is SGHTA and CDR2 FQGNSA. The CDR3 runs to 16 residues. Method: immunoSEQ multiplex PCR; TCRdb's copy keeps in-frame clones and lacks some. The repertoire holds about 35,000 clones, with around 65% as singletons. Study findings and constraints: The repertoire was suggested to be naive-dominated, clonality median 0.0095.

In regard to this clone: Its antigen is not known.

Sequences were obtained from blood. This sequence originates from a girl aged 5-17 years with cystic fibrosis. The genes are TRBV7-2 and TRBJ2-2, with D perhaps matching TRBD1 (5 bases). CDR3 nucleotide sequence: TGTGCCAGCAGCCCACGACAGAGATCGAACACCGGGGAGCTGTTTTTT. It is translated as CASSPRQRSNTGELFF.